The sequence of this T cell receptor (beta chain) was determined in a study of cytomegalovirus exposure and HLA in healthy donors. CDR3 length: 13 amino acids. Germline values: CDR1 SSHAT, CDR2 FNYEAQ (reference sequence). Notes on the study in general: TCR beta V segments were, for the most part, productive about 90% or about 30% of the time in an earlier analysis. Using the classifier, cytomegalovirus status was reportedly diagnosed with high specificity and sensitivity. Donors were assumed by presence/absence analyses to have roughly uniform sequencing depth.

The PCR employed 60 Vbeta primers together with 13 Jbeta primers. Data came from immunoSEQ multiplex PCR; TCRdb stores just in-frame clones and leaves some out. The sample lists just over 150,000 clones; around four fifths were seen once. A note on this clone: Its specificity is unknown. Germline and junction disagree at one end, which may indicate a read error.

Sequenced sample: PBMCs. The chain employs TRBV7-7 and TRBJ1-3; no clear D gene. The sequence was collected from a woman aged 25 to 39 in good health and CMV-seronegative. The CDR3 is CASSLQSGNTIYF. CDR3 DNA: TGTGCTAGCAGTCTTCAGTCTGGAAACACCATATATTTT.